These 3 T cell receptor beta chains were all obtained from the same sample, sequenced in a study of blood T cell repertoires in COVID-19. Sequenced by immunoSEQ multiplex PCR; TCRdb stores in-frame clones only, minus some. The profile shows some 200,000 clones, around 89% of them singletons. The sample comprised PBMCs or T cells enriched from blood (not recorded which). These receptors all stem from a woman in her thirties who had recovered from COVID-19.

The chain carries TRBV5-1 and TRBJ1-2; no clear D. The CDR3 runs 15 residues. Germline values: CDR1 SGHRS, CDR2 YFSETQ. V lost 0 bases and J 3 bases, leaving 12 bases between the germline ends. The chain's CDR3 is CASSLGSVVDYGYTF. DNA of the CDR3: TGCGCCAGCAGCTTGGGATCGGTAGTGGACTATGGCTACACCTTC. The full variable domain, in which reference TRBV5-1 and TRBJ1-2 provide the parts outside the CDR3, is KAGVTQTPRYLIKTRGQQVTLSCSPISGHRSVSWYQQTPGQGLQFLFEYFSETQRNKGNFPGRFSGRQFSNSRSEMNVSTLELGDSALYLCASSLGSVVDYGYTFGSGTRLTVV.

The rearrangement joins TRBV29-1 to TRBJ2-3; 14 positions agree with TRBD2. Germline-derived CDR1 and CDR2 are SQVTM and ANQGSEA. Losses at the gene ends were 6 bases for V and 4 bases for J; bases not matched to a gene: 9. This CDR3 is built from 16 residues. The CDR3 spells CSVSLTSGGAADTQYF. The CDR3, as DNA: TGCAGCGTATCCCTGACTAGCGGGGGGGCCGCAGATACGCAGTATTTT.

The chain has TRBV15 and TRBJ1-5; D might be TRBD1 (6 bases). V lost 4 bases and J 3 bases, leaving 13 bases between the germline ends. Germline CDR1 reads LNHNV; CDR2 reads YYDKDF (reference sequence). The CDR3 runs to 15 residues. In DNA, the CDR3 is TGTGCCACCAGCATTGGGACAAGTAACAATCAGCCCCAGCATTTT. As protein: CATSIGTSNNQPQHF. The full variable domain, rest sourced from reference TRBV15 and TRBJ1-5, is DAMVIQNPRYQVTQFGKPVTLSCSQTLNHNVMYWYQQKSSQAPKLLFHYYDKDFNNEADTPDNFQSRRPNTSFCFLDIRSPGLGDTAMYLCATSIGTSNNQPQHFGDGTRLSIL.